These 20 T cell receptor beta chains came from one sample sequenced in a study of blood T cell repertoires in COVID-19. Clones were sequenced by immunoSEQ multiplex PCR, and TCRdb holds only the in-frame ones, with some missing. The sample has about 300,000 clones; around 88% are singletons. The material sequenced was peripheral blood. These receptors were collected from a man aged 35 to 55 with acute or convalescent COVID-19.

J is TRBJ1-1 and V is TRBV10-2; D remains ambiguous. The germline V gene has CDR1 WSHSY and CDR2 SAAADI. V lost 6 bases to trimming and J lost 8 bases, with 10 bases between them. The CDR3 runs to 11 residues. Written as DNA, the CDR3 is TGCGCCAGCAGACTATCGTCCGAAGCTTTCTTT. Its protein is CASRLSSEAFF.

This clone was seen only once. This chain joins TRBV19 and TRBJ2-7; D gene ambiguous. V was cut by 1 base and J by 3 bases, with 4 bases left in between. CDR1 is LNHDA, CDR2 SQIVND, per germline (reference sequence). The CDR3 is 12 amino acids. CDR3 sequence reads: CASSIGGYEQYF. CDR3 nucleotides: TGTGCCAGTAGTATAGGAGGCTACGAGCAGTACTTC.

CDR3 in DNA: TGTGCCACCAGCTTGGGACAGCCCAGCACAGATACGCAGTATTTT. As protein: CATSLGQPSTDTQYF. J is TRBJ2-3 and V is TRBV15; 7 nucleotides match TRBD1. The CDR3 has 15 amino acids. V dropped 5 bases and J dropped 0; count of bases not matched to a gene: 5. Germline loops: CDR1 LNHNV, CDR2 YYDKDF (reference sequence).

The chain carries TRBV2 and TRBJ1-5, with 8 bases that match TRBD1. The CDR3 contains 14 residues. V lost 7 bases and J lost 1; bases outside the gene matches: 3. In germline, CDR1 is SNHLY, CDR2 FYNNEI. The CDR3 region is CASTTGGSNQPQHF. The CDR3 nucleotides read TGTGCCAGCACTACAGGGGGAAGCAATCAGCCCCAGCATTTT. The full variable domain, in which reference TRBV2 and TRBJ1-5 provide the parts outside the CDR3, is EPEVTQTPSHQVTQMGQEVILRCVPISNHLYFYWYRQILGQKVEFLVSFYNNEISEKSEIFDDQFSVERPDGSNFTLKIRSTKLEDSAMYFCASTTGGSNQPQHFGDGTRLSIL.

The V and J genes are TRBV6-5 and TRBJ2-2; D might be TRBD1 (6 bases). Trimming pared 6 bases from V and 3 bases from J, leaving 11 bases between. This CDR3 has 14 amino acids. Germline V gives CDR1 MNHEY, CDR2 SVGAGI. The chain's CDR3 is CASREDRYTGELFF. CDR3 in DNA: TGTGCCAGCAGGGAGGACAGATACACCGGGGAGCTGTTTTTT.

The chain employs TRBV11-2 and TRBJ1-1, with D unresolved. This CDR3 is built from 15 residues. Trimming stripped 2 bases from V and 10 bases from J, with 20 bases between. The germline CDR1 and CDR2 sequences are SGHAT and FQNNGV. CDR3 nucleotides: TGTGCCAGCAGCTTAAGCGGGCAGACACTTAACCGAGCTTTCTTT. Protein product: CASSLSGQTLNRAFF. Complete variable domain (other parts from reference TRBV11-2 and TRBJ1-1): EAGVAQSPRYKIIEKRQSVAFWCNPISGHATLYWYQQILGQGPKLLIQFQNNGVVDDSQLPKDRFSAERLKGVDSTLKIQPAKLEDSAVYLCASSLSGQTLNRAFFGQGTRLTVV.

The J gene is TRBJ1-2, the V gene TRBV29-1, with 10 bases identical to TRBD1. The CDR3 is 13 amino acids. V lost 6 bases, J lost 5 bases, and 6 bases stayed unmatched. Germline CDR1 reads SQVTM; CDR2 reads ANQGSEA. This chain's CDR3 is CSVSGTGEYGYTF. The CDR3 bases are TGCAGCGTCTCCGGGACAGGGGAATATGGCTACACCTTC.

The rearrangement uses TRBV12-3 or TRBV12-4 and TRBJ2-2; D may be TRBD1 (5 bases). V shed 10 bases and J shed 1 base, with 10 bases lying between them. The CDR3 consists of 13 residues. The DNA of the CDR3 is TGTGCCACACATAGGGGGAACACCGGGGAGCTGTTTTTT. This encodes CATHRGNTGELFF.

V is TRBV30 and J is TRBJ1-6; tentative D call: TRBD1 (6 bases). CDR1 is GTSNPN and CDR2 is SVGIG in the germline V gene (reference sequence). The CDR3 length is 13 residues. Trimming pared 2 bases from V and 11 bases from J, leaving 13 bases between. The CDR3 is CAWSPQDRPPLHF. The CDR3 DNA reads TGTGCCTGGAGTCCACAAGACAGGCCACCCCTCCACTTT. Together with reference TRBV30 and TRBJ1-6, the CDR3 gives the full variable domain: SQTIHQWPATLVQPVGSPLSLECTVEGTSNPNLYWYRQAAGRGLQLLFYSVGIGQISSEVPQNLSASRPQDRQFILSSKKLLLSDSGFYLCAWSPQDRPPLHFGNGTRLTVT.

The DNA for the CDR3 is TGTGCCAGCACCCTGACAGGTAGCAATCAGCCCCAGCATTTT. Translated: CASTLTGSNQPQHF. The rearrangement uses TRBV2 and TRBJ1-5; D might be TRBD1 (6 bases). This CDR3 comprises 14 residues. Trimming stripped 7 bases from V and 0 bases from J, with 10 bases between. In germline, CDR1 is SNHLY, CDR2 FYNNEI.

This clone was counted once. The rearrangement joins TRBV5-1 to TRBJ2-2; a weak D match, TRBD1 (6 bases). This CDR3 contains 16 residues. Germline V CDR1 and CDR2: SGHRS, YFSETQ. V was shortened by 0 bases and J by 4 bases, with 13 bases between the two germline ends. The DNA for the CDR3 is TGCGCCAGCAGCTTGGCCCAGGGGTCGGGCACCGGGGAGCTGTTTTTT. Amino acids: CASSLAQGSGTGELFF.

The chain links TRBV7-9 to TRBJ2-3; D unclear. The CDR3 covers 14 residues. CDR1 SEHNR and CDR2 FQNEAQ come from the germline V gene (reference sequence). Trimming shortened V by 8 bases and J by 2 bases, and 14 bases separated the two germline ends. The CDR3, as DNA: TGTGCCAGCCTTAGAGCAGGTCACACAGATACGCAGTATTTT. Encoded protein: CASLRAGHTDTQYF.

The V call is TRBV27, the J call TRBJ2-7; TRBD1 aligns across 7 bases. Germline CDR1 MNHEY, CDR2 SMNVEV (reference sequence). The V segment lost 6 bases and the J segment 1 base; nucleotides outside the gene matches: 12. The CDR3 totals 16 residues. DNA for the CDR3: TGTGCCAGCAGCCGAACCGGGACAGTGGGATCCTACGAGCAGTACTTC. This codes for CASSRTGTVGSYEQYF.

The rearrangement uses TRBV5-1 and TRBJ2-1, with D perhaps matching TRBD2 (5 bases). V was pared by 4 bases and J by 5 bases, with 10 bases between. The germline V gene encodes CDR1 SGHRS and CDR2 YFSETQ. This CDR3 is built from 13 residues. The CDR3 sequence: CASSAGLHNEQFF. In nucleotides, the CDR3 is TGCGCCAGCAGCGCCGGACTTCACAATGAGCAGTTCTTC.

This sequence joins TRBV2 and TRBJ2-1; possible D gene TRBD1, 6 bases. There are 13 residues in the CDR3. The germline V gene has CDR1 SNHLY and CDR2 FYNNEI. Trimming shortened V by 3 bases and J by 4 bases, and 7 bases separated the two germline ends. Written as DNA, the CDR3 is TGTGCCAGCAGTGATACAGGGTACAATGAGCAGTTCTTC. Encoded protein: CASSDTGYNEQFF.

V is TRBV10-2 and J is TRBJ1-1; tentative D call: TRBD1 (6 bases). V lost 3 bases and J 8 bases, leaving 19 bases between the germline ends. CDR3 size: 15 residues. From germline, CDR1 is WSHSY and CDR2 SAAADI. DNA for the CDR3: TGCGCCAGCAGTGACGAAGGTAGGGGGTTGAGGGAAGCTTTCTTT. This translates into CASSDEGRGLREAFF.

This chain joins TRBV19 and TRBJ1-1; D is unclear. Deletions cut 1 base from V and 5 bases from J, with 8 bases between. Germline CDR1 and CDR2: LNHDA and SQIVND (reference sequence). This CDR3 spans 13 amino acids. CDR3 nucleotides: TGTGCCAGTAGTATAGTCGACTCGACTGAAGCTTTCTTT. Amino acids: CASSIVDSTEAFF.

The chain links TRBV10-3 to TRBJ1-1; 7 bases map to TRBD1. Germline V gene data show CDR1 as ENHRY and CDR2 as SYGVKD. V gave up 7 bases and J gave up 3 bases; unmatched junction bases: 8. This CDR3 region has 14 residues. CDR3 in amino acids: CAITATGSDTEAFF. DNA of the CDR3: TGTGCCATCACCGCGACAGGGTCGGACACTGAAGCTTTCTTT.

In this sample, this clone turned up many times. J is TRBJ1-5 and V is TRBV2, with 8 bases aligning to TRBD1. The V segment lost 6 bases and the J segment 3 bases; nucleotides outside the gene matches: 7. Germline CDR1 and CDR2: SNHLY and FYNNEI. The CDR3 is 15 amino acids. CDR3 loop: CASSGQGGNNQPQHF. In DNA, the CDR3 is TGTGCCAGCAGCGGACAGGGTGGGAACAATCAGCCCCAGCATTTT.

The gene calls are TRBV7-3 and TRBJ2-1, with 7 nucleotides matching TRBD1. Trimming cost V 4 bases and J 8 bases; bases outside gene matches: 11. The CDR3 extends over 15 amino acids. Germline assignment: CDR1 SGHTA and CDR2 FQGTGA. CDR3: CASSSRFGQADEQFF. The CDR3 DNA follows: TGTGCCAGCAGCTCGAGGTTTGGACAGGCGGATGAGCAGTTCTTC.